The present T cell receptor (beta chain) was sequenced within a study of T cell repertoires in cytomegalovirus infection. Background on the study: Both CMV infection and a matching HLA type were indicated by public TCR beta signatures.

MiXCR, applied by TCRdb to the reads, yields one record per CDR3 protein. Here the sample spans 60,000 to 80,000 distinct CDR3 sequences, around 20% being singletons. Comments on this clonotype: The antigen is unknown.

The V end lost 4 bases, the J end lost 5 bases, and 9 bases lay between the germline ends. This CDR3 contains 13 residues. The germline V gene has CDR1 MNHNS and CDR2 SASEGT. Here the sequenced sample was CD8+ T cells from cultured PBMCs, taken from culture after CMV antigen stimulation. The sequence derives from a human donor in good health (CMV status not recorded). Some clones in this sample may be carry-over from other donors' samples. J is TRBJ2-1 and V is TRBV6-1; tentatively, D is TRBD1 (6 bases). CDR3 region: CASSGDINNEQFF. Here the CDR3 DNA reads TGTGCCAGCAGTGGGGACATAAACAATGAGCAGTTCTTC.